These 32 T cell receptor beta chains came from one sample sequenced in a study of T cell repertoires in cytomegalovirus infection. Each CDR3 protein gets one entry after TCRdb re-called the reads with MiXCR. This sample has roughly 240,000 distinct CDR3 sequences; 6.5% occur once, and the top ten carry around 6.5%. Sequencing was performed on PBMCs. The source of these receptors is a human donor in good health (CMV status not recorded). Some clones in this sample may be carry-over from other donors' samples.

This clonotype was recorded at least ten times. The rearrangement joins TRBV5-4 to TRBJ2-3; D may be TRBD1 or TRBD2 (7 bases each). The CDR3 consists of 17 residues. The V gene lost 4 bases and the J gene lost 1 base, with 19 bases spanning the gap. Germline V gene sequence: CDR1 SGHNT, CDR2 YYREEE (reference sequence). This chain's CDR3 is CASSDQGGGTGTDTQYF. The CDR3 coding sequence is TGTGCCAGCAGCGACCAGGGGGGGGGAACTGGCACAGATACGCAGTATTTT.

This clonotype was seen just once. The conserved phenylalanine or tryptophan is not found at the CDR3 terminus, so this likely reflects a read error. The V gene is TRBV5-4, the J gene TRBJ1-2, with no clear D. Per the germline V gene, CDR1 is SGHNT and CDR2 is YYREEE (reference sequence). Trimming pared 0 bases from V and 4 bases from J, leaving 4 bases between. The CDR3 totals 12 residues. This CDR3 reads CASSLGPYGYTY. The CDR3, as DNA: TGTGCCAGCAGCTTGGGTCCCTATGGCTACACCTAC.

In this sample, this clonotype turned up many times. The genes are TRBV7-2 and TRBJ2-7, with TRBD2 as a possible D gene (5 bases). With 1 base removed from V and 7 bases from J, the gap between germline ends came to 11 bases. The CDR3 runs 13 residues. Germline values: CDR1 SGHTA, CDR2 FQGNSA. CDR3 bases: TGTGCCAGCAGCTTAGACCCTCCGGGAGAGCAGTACTTC. Its protein is CASSLDPPGEQYF.

In this sample, this clonotype turned up many times. The rearrangement joins TRBV7-8 to TRBJ1-1, with D possibly matching TRBD1 (5 bases). This CDR3 spans 15 amino acids. Germline loops: CDR1 SGHVS, CDR2 FQNEAQ. V lost 4 bases, J lost 0 bases, and 12 bases lay in between. The DNA for the CDR3 is TGTGCCAGCAGCTCCGGGACGGTTATGAACACTGAAGCTTTCTTT. As protein: CASSSGTVMNTEAFF.

CDR3 DNA: TGTGCCAGCAGCCGACGGTGGGCATATATAGGCTACACCTTC. Translated, it gives CASSRRWAYIGYTF. V is TRBV5-6 and J is TRBJ1-2; D not resolved. CDR3 length: 14 residues. CDR1 and CDR2 (germline): SGHDT, YYEEEE. The V end was cut by 4 bases, the J end by 8 bases, with 18 bases between.

In its sample, this clonotype was seen many times. This chain links TRBV6-2 or TRBV6-3 with TRBJ1-1, with D possibly matching TRBD1 (6 bases). CDR3 length: 13 residues. V lost 4 bases to trimming and J lost 4 bases, with 10 bases between them. CDR1 and CDR2 (germline): MNHEY, SVGEGT. This chain's CDR3 is CASSSYRATEAFF. CDR3 DNA sequence: TGTGCCAGCAGTTCCTACAGGGCCACTGAAGCTTTCTTT.

The chain couples TRBV30 to TRBJ2-1; D gene unclear. Trimming cost V 3 bases and J 0 bases, with 12 bases left between them. CDR3 length: 15 amino acids. Germline V gives CDR1 GTSNPN, CDR2 SVGIG (reference sequence). CDR3 nucleotides: TGTGCCTGGAGGGTGGGGTGGGACTCCTACAATGAGCAGTTCTTC. Translating gives CAWRVGWDSYNEQFF.

This clonotype was observed at least ten times. V gene TRBV7-6 combines with J gene TRBJ1-6; 10 bases are shared with TRBD1. Germline CDR1 reads SGHVS; CDR2 reads FNYEAQ. J was trimmed by 10 bases and V by 5 bases; bases with no gene match: 8. The CDR3 has 15 residues. CDR3 coding DNA: TGTGCCAGCAGCCAAAGACAGGGGGCTGACTCACCCCTCCACTTT. As protein: CASSQRQGADSPLHF.

This clonotype appeared many times. The chain couples TRBV6-2 or TRBV6-3 to TRBJ2-1; no firm D call. The CDR3 spans 12 residues. Trimming removed 4 bases from V and 10 bases from J, with 11 bases in between. Germline CDR1 is MNHEY and CDR2 is SVGEGT. CDR3 protein: CASSWASREQFF. The CDR3 nucleotides are TGTGCCAGCAGTTGGGCAAGCCGGGAGCAGTTCTTC.

This clonotype was found a few times. The chain recombines TRBV27 with TRBJ2-1; TRBD1 agrees at 9 bases. Germline V lookup: CDR1 MNHEY, CDR2 SMNVEV (reference sequence). CDR3 length: 14 residues. The trim removed 7 bases at V and 4 bases at J, leaving 5 bases unmatched. CDR3 DNA sequence: TGTGCCAGCAACCCCGGGACAGGGTACAATGAGCAGTTCTTC. This encodes CASNPGTGYNEQFF.

This clonotype has a count of ten or more. The rearrangement joins TRBV5-6 to TRBJ1-2; weak D call: TRBD1 (5 bases). There are 13 residues in the CDR3. Germline loops: CDR1 SGHDT, CDR2 YYEEEE. V was pared by 5 bases and J by 7 bases, with 15 bases between. The CDR3 region is CASRPGSYSGYTF. As DNA, the CDR3 is TGTGCCAGCAGGCCAGGGTCATATTCTGGCTACACCTTC.

This clonotype was seen ten or more times. The V gene is TRBV7-2, the J gene TRBJ1-6, with TRBD1 matching over 7 bases. V lost 6 bases and J lost 10; bases outside the gene matches: 9. The CDR3 has 14 residues. Germline V CDR1 and CDR2: SGHTA, FQGNSA. This CDR3 reads CASSNGQVDSPLHF. The CDR3 DNA reads as TGTGCCAGCAGTAACGGACAGGTAGACTCACCCCTCCACTTT.

This clonotype occurred many times. The gene calls are TRBV2 and TRBJ2-7, with 8 bases fitting TRBD1. J gave up 6 bases and V 5 bases, and 9 bases lay outside the gene matches. The CDR3 spans 14 residues. From germline, CDR1 is SNHLY and CDR2 FYNNEI. In DNA, the CDR3 is TGTGCCAGCAGTACCCGGTGGACAGGGTCCGAGCAGTACTTC. It codes for CASSTRWTGSEQYF.

This clonotype showed up many times. This chain links TRBV6-5 with TRBJ1-1; the match to TRBD1 covers 7 bases. V shed 2 bases, J shed 4 bases, and the junction held 4 bases outside the gene matches. Looked up from germline, CDR1 is MNHEY and CDR2 is SVGAGI. CDR3 length: 14 amino acids. CDR3 amino acids: CASSYVGQITEAFF. Written as DNA, the CDR3 is TGTGCCAGCAGTTACGTGGGACAGATCACTGAAGCTTTCTTT.

This clonotype has at least ten counts. The gene calls are TRBV28 and TRBJ2-7; tentatively, D is TRBD1 (5 bases). The germline gives CDR1 MDHEN, CDR2 SYDVKM. V was shortened by 4 bases and J by 6 bases, with 13 bases between the two germline ends. The length of the CDR3 is 13 residues. CDR3 nucleotides: TGTGCCAGCAGTTCCATCGGCAGGGCCGAGCAGTACTTC. Translation gives CASSSIGRAEQYF.

This clonotype has ten or more counts. The rearrangement links TRBV20-1 to TRBJ2-3, with 12 bases matching TRBD2. The CDR3 is made up of 21 amino acids. In germline, CDR1 is DFQATT, CDR2 SNEGSKA (reference sequence). The J segment lost 0 bases and the V segment lost 3 bases, leaving 19 bases of the junction unmatched. CDR3 sequence (DNA): TGCAGTGCTAGGCCGGAACTAGCGGGGGGACCACAGGGTTCTAGCACAGATACGCAGTATTTT. Its protein is CSARPELAGGPQGSSTDTQYF.

The V gene is TRBV6-6, the J gene TRBJ1-3, with a tentative D call TRBD1 (6 bases). Germline CDR1 and CDR2: MNHNY and SVGAGI (reference sequence). V shed 5 bases and J shed 3 bases, with 17 bases lying between them. The CDR3 sequence is 16 residues long. The CDR3 DNA sequence: TGTGCCAGCAGTACCCCACGGCAGGGGTATGGAAACACCATATATTTT. Protein: CASSTPRQGYGNTIYF.

In this sample, this clonotype turned up many times. The V and J genes are TRBV7-9 and TRBJ2-7, with D hard to call. This CDR3 is 16 amino acids long. Trimming left V 1 base short and J 5 bases short, with 18 bases between. Germline V gene data show CDR1 as SEHNR and CDR2 as FQNEAQ (reference sequence). CDR3 amino acids: CASSLEGPRFLDEQYF. CDR3 sequence (DNA): TGTGCCAGCAGCTTAGAAGGCCCCAGGTTTTTGGACGAGCAGTACTTC.

J is TRBJ2-1 and V is TRBV5-6; TRBD2 is a possible D gene (6 bases). The CDR3 has 15 amino acids. Germline-derived CDR1 and CDR2 are SGHDT and YYEEEE. Trimming shortened V by 3 bases and J by 4 bases, and 14 bases separated the two germline ends. The CDR3 region has the DNA TGTGCCAGCAGCTCCCTGGCGGGGAGATACAATGAGCAGTTCTTC. It translates to CASSSLAGRYNEQFF.

Many counts were recorded for this clonotype. This rearrangement joins TRBV5-6 to TRBJ2-7; 7 bases align to TRBD1. The germline V gene has CDR1 SGHDT and CDR2 YYEEEE. J gave up 1 base and V 2 bases, and 15 bases lay outside the gene matches. CDR3 length: 18 amino acids. The CDR3 DNA reads TGTGCCAGCAGCTTCGTAGGGGGCGACGCTTACATTTCCTACGAGCAGTACTTC. It encodes CASSFVGGDAYISYEQYF.

In this sample, this clonotype turned up many times. The chain employs TRBV11-2 and TRBJ2-5, with D hard to call. CDR1 and CDR2 (germline): SGHAT, FQNNGV. V lost 3 bases, J lost 5 bases, and 4 bases lay in between. This CDR3 region has 11 residues. CDR3 in amino acids: CASSFRETQYF. CDR3 DNA sequence: TGTGCCAGCAGCTTCCGTGAGACCCAGTACTTC.

This clonotype was seen ten or more times. The chain recombines TRBV6-1 with TRBJ2-1; 9 bases are shared with TRBD1. The J segment lost 4 bases and the V segment lost 5 bases, leaving 6 bases of the junction unmatched. The CDR3 has 15 residues. Germline V gene sequence: CDR1 MNHNS, CDR2 SASEGT. The CDR3 spells CASSQSGTGYNEQFF. The CDR3 bases are TGTGCCAGCAGTCAATCCGGGACAGGGTACAATGAGCAGTTCTTC.

This clonotype was recorded at least ten times. The genes are TRBV7-2 and TRBJ2-3; perhaps TRBD2 as D (5 bases). Deletions cut 3 bases from V and 2 bases from J, with 15 bases between. In germline, CDR1 is SGHTA, CDR2 FQGNSA. The CDR3 is made up of 16 amino acids. The CDR3 protein is CASSFRTGSVTDTQYF. DNA for the CDR3: TGTGCCAGCAGCTTTAGGACGGGGAGTGTCACAGATACGCAGTATTTT.

The chain links TRBV28 to TRBJ1-1; perhaps TRBD1 as D (6 bases). CDR3 size: 16 residues. Germline CDR1 and CDR2: MDHEN and SYDVKM. Trimming removed 5 bases at V and 5 bases at J, with 21 bases between. The CDR3 DNA is TGTGCCAGCAGTCCCGGTGGGGGGGGCCGGGGGACTGAAGCTTTCTTT. Its protein is CASSPGGGGRGTEAFF.

This clonotype showed up just a few times. The chain couples TRBV7-9 to TRBJ2-7; 10 bases are shared with TRBD1. Germline CDR1 is SEHNR and CDR2 is FQNEAQ (reference sequence). The junction had 4 bases not matched to a gene; V was cut back by 4 bases and J by 4 bases. The CDR3 sequence is 14 residues long. In nucleotides, the CDR3 is TGTGCCAGCAGCTCGACAGGGGGCCATTACGAGCAGTACTTC. Protein product: CASSSTGGHYEQYF.

This clonotype was counted at least ten times. The genes are TRBV20-1 and TRBJ2-7, with a possible D match to TRBD2 (6 bases). Germline-derived CDR1 and CDR2 are DFQATT and SNEGSKA (reference sequence). The CDR3 is made up of 13 amino acids. Trimming shortened V by 2 bases and J by 4 bases, and 12 bases separated the two germline ends. CDR3 region: CSARMGTLYEQYF. CDR3 nucleotides: TGCAGTGCTAGAATGGGGACTCTATACGAGCAGTACTTC.

This clonotype was picked up many times. The chain combines TRBV29-1 with TRBJ2-1; D is unresolved. The germline V gene has CDR1 SQVTM and CDR2 ANQGSEA. The CDR3 spans 16 residues. V dropped 3 bases and J dropped 0 bases, with 15 bases sitting between them. This chain's CDR3 is CSVEPDELNSYNEQFF. CDR3 DNA sequence: TGCAGCGTTGAGCCGGACGAACTGAACTCCTACAATGAGCAGTTCTTC.

The table lists this clonotype with many counts. The V call is TRBV2, the J call TRBJ2-3; 13 nucleotides line up with TRBD2. The trim removed 5 bases at V and 3 bases at J, leaving 11 bases unmatched. Germline V gene sequence: CDR1 SNHLY, CDR2 FYNNEI. The CDR3 totals 18 residues. CDR3 residues: CASSLTGRTSGGTDTQYF. The DNA of the CDR3 is TGTGCCAGCAGTCTTACTGGCCGGACTAGCGGGGGTACAGATACGCAGTATTTT.

In its sample, this clonotype was seen many times. The V gene is TRBV30, the J gene TRBJ1-1; the D gene is possibly TRBD1 (5 bases). Trimming cost V 3 bases and J 1 base, with 12 bases left between them. The CDR3 contains 14 residues. CDR1 and CDR2 (germline): GTSNPN, SVGIG (reference sequence). The CDR3 coding sequence is TGTGCCTGGAGGTCGTCACAGGCGAACACTGAAGCTTTCTTT. The encoded protein is CAWRSSQANTEAFF.

This clonotype came up many times. The chain carries TRBV6-2 or TRBV6-3 and TRBJ2-5; D is possibly TRBD2 (5 bases). The CDR3 covers 13 residues. V lost 2 bases to trimming and J lost 4 bases, with 8 bases between them. Germline V CDR1 and CDR2: MNHEY, SVGEGT. CDR3 coding DNA: TGTGCCAGCAGTTACCTCGAGGGAGAGACCCAGTACTTC. Residues: CASSYLEGETQYF.

This clonotype was counted a few times. This sequence joins TRBV28 and TRBJ1-5, with a possible D match to TRBD1 (6 bases). CDR1 is MDHEN and CDR2 is SYDVKM in the germline V gene. This CDR3 spans 12 amino acids. V gave up 7 bases and J gave up 7 bases, with 11 bases separating them. The CDR3 here is CASTGVWQPQHF. In DNA, the CDR3 is TGTGCCAGCACAGGGGTTTGGCAGCCCCAGCATTTT.

This clonotype was counted at least ten times. The chain combines TRBV28 with TRBJ1-6; D may be TRBD1 (5 bases). V was cut by 2 bases and J by 7 bases, with 12 bases left in between. This CDR3 is built from 15 residues. Germline V gene data show CDR1 as MDHEN and CDR2 as SYDVKM. CDR3 DNA: TGTGCCAGCAGTTTAAATAGGGGCCTAAATTCACCCCTCCACTTT. This translates into CASSLNRGLNSPLHF.